The count of the clone carrying this T cell receptor beta chain is one. This specimen comes from a study of blood T cell repertoires in COVID-19. The wider study: Material from acute and convalescent COVID-19 was sourced from the United States, Italy and Spain. From T cells, B-cell-depleted T cells, or PBMCs came the material, which was cDNA or gDNA.

The authors' processing: Reference gene primer amplification yielded estimated nucleated cell counts. Data came from immunoSEQ multiplex PCR; TCRdb stores just in-frame clones and leaves some out. The D gene and trimming were derived from the DNA, and the V and J assignments and clone size from that table. The sample includes approximately 210,000 clones, 92% of them seen just once. This CDR3 has 14 amino acids. Per the germline V gene, CDR1 is LNHNV and CDR2 is YYDKDF (reference sequence). V lost 4 bases, J lost 7 bases, and 5 bases stayed unmatched. Sequencing was performed on peripheral blood. V gene TRBV15 combines with J gene TRBJ1-5; 9 nucleotides agree with TRBD1. This clonotype originated in a man under 40 with acute or convalescent COVID-19. CDR3 sequence reads: CATSKGQGNQPQHF. Written as DNA, the CDR3 is TGTGCCACCAGCAAGGGACAGGGAAACCAGCCCCAGCATTTT.